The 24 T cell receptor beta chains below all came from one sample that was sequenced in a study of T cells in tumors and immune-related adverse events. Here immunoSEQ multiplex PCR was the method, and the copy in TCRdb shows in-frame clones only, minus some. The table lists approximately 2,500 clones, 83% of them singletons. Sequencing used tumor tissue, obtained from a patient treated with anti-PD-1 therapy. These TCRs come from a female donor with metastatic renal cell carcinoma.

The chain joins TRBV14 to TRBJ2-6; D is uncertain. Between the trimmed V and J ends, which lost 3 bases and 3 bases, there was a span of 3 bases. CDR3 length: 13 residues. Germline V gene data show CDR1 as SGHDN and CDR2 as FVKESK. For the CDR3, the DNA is TGTGCCAGCAGCCAGGGTGGGGCCAACGTCCTGACTTTC. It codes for CASSQGGANVLTF.

CDR3 amino acids: CASSLPGGTGTDTQYF. CDR3 coding DNA: TGTGCCAGCAGTTTACCGGGAGGGACTGGGACAGATACGCAGTATTTT. V gene TRBV28 combines with J gene TRBJ2-3; 8 nucleotides match TRBD2. V trimming: 2 bases; J trimming: 3 bases; junction bases outside the gene matches: 7. CDR1 is MDHEN and CDR2 is SYDVKM in the germline V gene. This CDR3 spans 16 amino acids.

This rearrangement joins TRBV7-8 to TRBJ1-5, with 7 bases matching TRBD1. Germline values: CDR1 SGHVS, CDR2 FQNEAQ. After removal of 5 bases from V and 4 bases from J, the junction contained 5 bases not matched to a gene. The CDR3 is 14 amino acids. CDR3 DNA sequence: TGTGCCAGCAGCGCCAGGGGGGGTAATCAGCCCCAGCATTTT. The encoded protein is CASSARGGNQPQHF.

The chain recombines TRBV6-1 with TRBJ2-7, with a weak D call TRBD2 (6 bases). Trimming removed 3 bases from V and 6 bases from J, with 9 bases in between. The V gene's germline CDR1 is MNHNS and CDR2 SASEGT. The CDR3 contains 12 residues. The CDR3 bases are TGTGCCAGCAGTGAGTTGGGGGGCGAGCAGTACTTC. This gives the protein CASSELGGEQYF.

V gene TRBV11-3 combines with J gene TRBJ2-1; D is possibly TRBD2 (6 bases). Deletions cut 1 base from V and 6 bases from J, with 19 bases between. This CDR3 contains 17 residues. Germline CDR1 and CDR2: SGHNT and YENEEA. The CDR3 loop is CASSLGAGTAIGNEQFF. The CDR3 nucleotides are TGTGCCAGCAGCTTAGGAGCCGGGACTGCAATAGGCAATGAGCAGTTCTTC.

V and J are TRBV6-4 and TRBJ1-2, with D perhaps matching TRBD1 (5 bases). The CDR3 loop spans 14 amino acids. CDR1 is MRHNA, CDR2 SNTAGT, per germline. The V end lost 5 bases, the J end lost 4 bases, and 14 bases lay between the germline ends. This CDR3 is CASSSDGGGYGYTF. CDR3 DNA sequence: TGTGCCAGCAGTTCGGACGGGGGTGGCTATGGCTACACCTTC.

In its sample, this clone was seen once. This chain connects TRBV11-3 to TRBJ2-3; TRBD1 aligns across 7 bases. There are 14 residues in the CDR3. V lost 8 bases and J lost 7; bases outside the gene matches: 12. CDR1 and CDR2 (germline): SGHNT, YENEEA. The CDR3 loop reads CASGGQLSINTQYF. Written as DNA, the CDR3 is TGTGCCAGCGGGGGACAGCTTTCTATAAATACGCAGTATTTT.

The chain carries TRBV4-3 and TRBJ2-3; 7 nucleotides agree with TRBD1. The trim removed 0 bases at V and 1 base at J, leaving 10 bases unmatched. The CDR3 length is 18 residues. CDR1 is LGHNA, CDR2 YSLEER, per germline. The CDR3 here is CASSQDWDSASRTDTQYF. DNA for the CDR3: TGCGCCAGCAGCCAAGATTGGGACAGTGCCTCCCGCACAGATACGCAGTATTTT.

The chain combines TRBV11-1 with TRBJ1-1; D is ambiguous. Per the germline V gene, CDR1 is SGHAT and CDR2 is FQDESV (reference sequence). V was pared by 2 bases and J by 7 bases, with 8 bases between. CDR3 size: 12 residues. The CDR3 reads CASSLNQVEAFF. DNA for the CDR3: TGTGCCAGCAGCTTAAACCAGGTTGAAGCTTTCTTT.

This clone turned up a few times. CDR3 loop: CASGYEQYF. CDR3 DNA: TGTGCCAGCGGCTACGAGCAGTACTTC. This chain joins TRBV28 and TRBJ2-7; D remains unclear. V lost 8 bases, J lost 3 bases, and 2 bases lay in between. This CDR3 region has 9 residues. Germline CDR1 and CDR2: MDHEN and SYDVKM.

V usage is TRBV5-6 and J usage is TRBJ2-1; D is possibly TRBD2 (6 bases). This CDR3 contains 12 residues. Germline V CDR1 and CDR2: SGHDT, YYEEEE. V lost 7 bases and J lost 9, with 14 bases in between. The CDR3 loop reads CASLGGSGEQFF. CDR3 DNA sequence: TGTGCCAGCTTGGGGGGTTCGGGTGAGCAGTTCTTC.

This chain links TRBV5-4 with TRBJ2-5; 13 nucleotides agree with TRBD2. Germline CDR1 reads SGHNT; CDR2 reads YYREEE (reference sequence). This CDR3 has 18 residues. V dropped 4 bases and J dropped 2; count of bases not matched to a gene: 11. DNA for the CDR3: TGTGCCAGCAGCCGCACTAGCGGGAGGGCCAGGTCTCAAGAGACCCAGTACTTC. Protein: CASSRTSGRARSQETQYF.

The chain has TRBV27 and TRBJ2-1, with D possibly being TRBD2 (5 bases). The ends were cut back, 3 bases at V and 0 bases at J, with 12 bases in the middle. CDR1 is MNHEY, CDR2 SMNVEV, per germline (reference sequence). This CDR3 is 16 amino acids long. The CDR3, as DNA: TGTGCCAGCAGTTTCACCGGGCTAGCCTCCTACAATGAGCAGTTCTTC. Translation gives CASSFTGLASYNEQFF.

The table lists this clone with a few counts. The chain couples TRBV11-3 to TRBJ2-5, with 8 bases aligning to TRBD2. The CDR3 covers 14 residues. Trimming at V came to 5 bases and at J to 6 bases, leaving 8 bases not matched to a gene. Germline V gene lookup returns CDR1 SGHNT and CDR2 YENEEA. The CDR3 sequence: CASSIGGAAKTQYF. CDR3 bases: TGTGCCAGCAGCATCGGGGGGGCCGCGAAGACCCAGTACTTC.

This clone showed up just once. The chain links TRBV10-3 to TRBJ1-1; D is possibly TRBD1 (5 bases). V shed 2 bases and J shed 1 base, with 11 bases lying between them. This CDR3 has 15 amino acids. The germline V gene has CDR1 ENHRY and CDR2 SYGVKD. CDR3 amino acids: CAISEPRVANTEAFF. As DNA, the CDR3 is TGTGCCATCAGTGAGCCCAGGGTCGCGAACACTGAAGCTTTCTTT.

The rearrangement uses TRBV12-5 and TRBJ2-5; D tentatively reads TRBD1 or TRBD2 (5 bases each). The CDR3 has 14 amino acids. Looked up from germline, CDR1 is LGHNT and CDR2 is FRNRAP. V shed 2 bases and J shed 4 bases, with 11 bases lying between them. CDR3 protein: CASGLPGPLETQYF. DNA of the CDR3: TGTGCTAGTGGTTTGCCGGGGCCTTTAGAGACCCAGTACTTC.

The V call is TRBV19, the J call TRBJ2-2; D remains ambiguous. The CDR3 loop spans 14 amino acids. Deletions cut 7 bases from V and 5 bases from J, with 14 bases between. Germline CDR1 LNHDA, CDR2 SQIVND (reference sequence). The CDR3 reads CASKGKGETGELFF. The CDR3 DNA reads TGTGCCAGTAAGGGTAAGGGTGAAACCGGGGAGCTGTTTTTT.

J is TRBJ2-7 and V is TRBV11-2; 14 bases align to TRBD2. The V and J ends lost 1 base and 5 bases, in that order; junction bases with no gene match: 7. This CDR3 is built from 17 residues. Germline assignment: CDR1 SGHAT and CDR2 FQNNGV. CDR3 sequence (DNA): TGTGCCAGCAGCTTAGGGGGTACGGGACTAGCGGGAGACGAGCAGTACTTC. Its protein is CASSLGGTGLAGDEQYF.

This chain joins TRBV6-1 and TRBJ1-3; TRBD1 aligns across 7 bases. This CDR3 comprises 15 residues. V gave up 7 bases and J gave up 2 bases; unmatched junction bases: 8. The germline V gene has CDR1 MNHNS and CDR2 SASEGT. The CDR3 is CASIRGGEPGNTIYF. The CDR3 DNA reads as TGTGCCAGCATTAGAGGGGGCGAGCCTGGAAACACCATATATTTT.

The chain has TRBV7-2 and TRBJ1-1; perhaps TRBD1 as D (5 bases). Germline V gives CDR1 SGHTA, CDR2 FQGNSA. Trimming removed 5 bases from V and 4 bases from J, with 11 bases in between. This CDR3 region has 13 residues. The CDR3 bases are TGTGCCAGCAGCCAGGGACCGCTCACTGAAGCTTTCTTT. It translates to CASSQGPLTEAFF.

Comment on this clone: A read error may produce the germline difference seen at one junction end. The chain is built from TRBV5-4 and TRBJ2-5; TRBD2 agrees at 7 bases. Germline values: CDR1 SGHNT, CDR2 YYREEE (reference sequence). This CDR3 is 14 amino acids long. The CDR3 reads CATSTGRGRETQYF. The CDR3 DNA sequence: TGTGCCACCAGCACGGGGCGGGGGAGGGAGACCCAGTACTTC.

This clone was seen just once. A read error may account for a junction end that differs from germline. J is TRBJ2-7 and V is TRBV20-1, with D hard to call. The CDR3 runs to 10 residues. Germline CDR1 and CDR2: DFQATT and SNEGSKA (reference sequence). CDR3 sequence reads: CSASLGEEYF. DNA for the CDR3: TGCAGTGCTAGCCTTGGCGAGGAGTACTTC.

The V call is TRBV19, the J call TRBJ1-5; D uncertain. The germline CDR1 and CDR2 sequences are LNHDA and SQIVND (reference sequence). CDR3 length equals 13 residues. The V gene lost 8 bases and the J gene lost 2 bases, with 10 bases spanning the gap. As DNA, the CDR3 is TGTGCCAGTTCAAGGGTGGGCAATCAGCCCCAGCATTTT. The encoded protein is CASSRVGNQPQHF.

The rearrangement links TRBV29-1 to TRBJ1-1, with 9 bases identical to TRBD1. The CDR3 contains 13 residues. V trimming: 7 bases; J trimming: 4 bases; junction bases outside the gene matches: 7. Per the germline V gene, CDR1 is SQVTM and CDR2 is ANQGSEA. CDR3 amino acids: CSAGTGRITEAFF. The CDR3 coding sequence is TGCAGCGCCGGGACAGGGCGCATCACTGAAGCTTTCTTT.